This section outlines one TCR beta chain sequence together with its context. The CDR3 consists of 11 residues. With 5 bases clipped from V and 13 bases from J, the junction kept 5 bases outside the gene matches. Germline V gene sequence: CDR1 SGHNT, CDR2 YENEEA. These data come from a study of blood T cell repertoires in COVID-19. Study members were between about 18 and 100 years old and lived in 25 or so US regions. Clinical histories supplied by participants themselves formed the basis of cohort assignment. Using immunoSEQ multiplex PCR, the repertoire was profiled, and TCRdb retains in-frame clones only, with some absent. Of roughly 200,000 clones listed, about 85% are singletons.

The receptor was isolated from a man aged 35 to 55 who had recovered from COVID-19. This chain links TRBV11-3 with TRBJ1-2; 9 nucleotides line up with TRBD1. The sequencing input was PBMCs or T cells enriched from blood (not recorded which). As DNA, the CDR3 is TGTGCCAGCAGCGACAGGGGGGATGCCACCTTC. Residues: CASSDRGDATF.